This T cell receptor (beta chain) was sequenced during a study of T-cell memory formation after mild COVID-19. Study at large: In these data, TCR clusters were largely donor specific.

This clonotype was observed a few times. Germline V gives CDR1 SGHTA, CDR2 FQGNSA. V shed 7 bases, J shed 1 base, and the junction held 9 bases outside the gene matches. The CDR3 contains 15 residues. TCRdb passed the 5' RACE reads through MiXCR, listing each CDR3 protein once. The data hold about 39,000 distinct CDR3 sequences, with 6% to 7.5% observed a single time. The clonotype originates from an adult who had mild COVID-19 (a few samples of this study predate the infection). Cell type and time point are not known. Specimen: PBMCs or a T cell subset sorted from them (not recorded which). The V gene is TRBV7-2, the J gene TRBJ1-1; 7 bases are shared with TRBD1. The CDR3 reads CASTRDGTANTEAFF. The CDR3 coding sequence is TGTGCCAGCACCCGGGATGGGACAGCGAACACTGAAGCTTTCTTT. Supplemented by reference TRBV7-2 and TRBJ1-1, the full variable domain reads GAGVSQSPSNKVTEKGKDVELRCDPISGHTALYWYRQSLGQGLEFLIYFQGNSAPDKSGLPSDRFSAERTGGSVSTLTIQRTQQEDSAVYLCASTRDGTANTEAFFGQGTRLTVV.